The 14 T cell receptor beta chains below all came from one sample that was sequenced in a study of blood T cell repertoires in COVID-19. Assay: immunoSEQ multiplex PCR; the TCRdb copy retains only in-frame clones and omits some. The table has around 150,000 clones, over 80% seen once. Sequencing was done on a sample of PBMCs or T cells enriched from blood (not recorded which). The source of these receptors is a woman in her fifties or sixties who had recovered from COVID-19.

The rearrangement uses TRBV19 and TRBJ1-2; D not certain. Trimming shortened V by 5 bases and J by 1 base, and 5 bases separated the two germline ends. CDR1 is LNHDA and CDR2 is SQIVND in the germline V gene (reference sequence). CDR3 length: 12 residues. The DNA for the CDR3 is TGTGCCAGTAGTGACTTTAACTATGGCTACACCTTC. It yields the protein CASSDFNYGYTF.

The V and J genes are TRBV5-5 and TRBJ2-7, with D unclear. CDR1 is SGHKS, CDR2 YYEKEE, per germline (reference sequence). There are 13 residues in the CDR3. V was shortened by 0 bases and J by 3 bases, with 7 bases between the two germline ends. The CDR3 loop is CASSLAHGYEQYF. The CDR3 coding sequence is TGTGCCAGCAGCTTGGCTCACGGCTACGAGCAGTACTTC.

This chain connects TRBV12-3 or TRBV12-4 to TRBJ1-3, with D unresolved. The germline V and J ends were trimmed by 3 bases and 2 bases, with 5 bases remaining between them. The CDR3 has 13 amino acids. CDR3 loop: CASSFSAGNTIYF. The CDR3 DNA sequence: TGTGCCAGCAGTTTTTCTGCTGGAAACACCATATATTTT.

The chain couples TRBV29-1 to TRBJ2-2, with D tentatively TRBD1 (6 bases). The length of the CDR3 is 13 residues. Germline V gene sequence: CDR1 SQVTM, CDR2 ANQGSEA. Trimming removed 7 bases from V and 4 bases from J, with 13 bases in between. The CDR3 nucleotides are TGCAGCGCCTGTCAGGGGTCCACCGGGGAGCTGTTTTTT. This translates into CSACQGSTGELFF.

The chain couples TRBV12-3 or TRBV12-4 to TRBJ1-2, with D hard to call. The V end was cut by 0 bases, the J end by 13 bases, with 12 bases between. This CDR3 comprises 12 residues. As DNA, the CDR3 is TGTGCCAGCAGTTTAGCTTGGGAAGGAGGCACCTTC. Protein: CASSLAWEGGTF.

The genes are TRBV5-6 and TRBJ2-7, with D possibly TRBD1 on 5 matching bases. The ends were cut back, 4 bases at V and 2 bases at J, with 10 bases in the middle. This CDR3 is built from 13 residues. Germline values: CDR1 SGHDT, CDR2 YYEEEE. CDR3 sequence: CASSRQITYEQYF. As DNA, the CDR3 is TGTGCCAGCAGCCGACAGATAACCTACGAGCAGTACTTC.

The gene calls are TRBV3-1 (or the pseudogene TRBV3-2) and TRBJ2-1, with a possible D match to TRBD2 (5 bases). CDR1 is LGHDT and CDR2 is YNNKEL in the germline V gene (reference sequence). CDR3 length equals 16 residues. The germline V and J ends were trimmed by 1 base and 2 bases, with 12 bases remaining between them. The chain's CDR3 is CASSQGGPGTYNEQFF. Here the CDR3 DNA reads TGTGCCAGCAGCCAAGGAGGGCCCGGGACCTACAATGAGCAGTTCTTC.

This rearrangement joins TRBV27 to TRBJ1-2, with 7 bases lining up with TRBD1. This CDR3 comprises 15 residues. With 0 bases clipped from V and 3 bases from J, the junction kept 4 bases outside the gene matches. Germline V gene lookup returns CDR1 MNHEY and CDR2 SMNVEV (reference sequence). The CDR3 sequence: CASSLSTGIDYGYTF. CDR3 coding DNA: TGTGCCAGCAGTTTATCGACAGGGATCGACTATGGCTACACCTTC.

Details on this clone: Other nucleotide sequences from this sample produce the same CDR3. This chain uses TRBV18 with TRBJ1-1; TRBD1 aligns across 10 bases. The CDR3 length is 14 residues. V gave up 3 bases and J gave up 5 bases; unmatched junction bases: 3. From germline, CDR1 is KGHSH and CDR2 LQKENI. The CDR3 sequence is CASSPGQGRTEAFF. The CDR3, as DNA: TGTGCCAGCTCACCGGGACAGGGGCGTACTGAAGCTTTCTTT.

This clone occurred once. V usage is TRBV21-1 and J usage is TRBJ2-5; TRBD1, the D gene given by the table, was not confirmed from the DNA. TRBV21-1 is a pseudogene locus. This CDR3 has 15 residues. The CDR3 loop is CASSTQDRRQETQYF. CDR3 bases: TGTGCCAGCAGCACACAGGACAGGAGACAAGAGACCCAGTACTTC.

The J gene is TRBJ1-1, the V gene TRBV9; D ambiguous. V lost 4 bases to trimming and J lost 1 base, with 14 bases between them. The germline V gene has CDR1 SGDLS and CDR2 YYNGEE. This CDR3 region has 15 residues. CDR3 in amino acids: CASSPRVWGNTEAFF. The CDR3 nucleotides read TGTGCCAGCAGCCCGCGGGTCTGGGGGAACACTGAAGCTTTCTTT.

The chain carries TRBV4-1 and TRBJ1-3; D gene unclear. This CDR3 contains 17 residues. Germline V CDR1 and CDR2: MGHRA, YSYEKL. Trimming stripped 0 bases from V and 0 bases from J, with 12 bases between. The CDR3 sequence is CASSQDSRVGSGNTIYF. The CDR3 DNA reads TGCGCCAGCAGCCAAGATTCCCGGGTGGGCTCTGGAAACACCATATATTTT.

The V call is TRBV10-3, the J call TRBJ2-7, with 9 nucleotides matching TRBD1. The CDR3 extends over 17 amino acids. CDR1 and CDR2 from the germline V gene are ENHRY and SYGVKD. The trim removed 6 bases at V and 4 bases at J, leaving 16 bases unmatched. The CDR3: CAIRSFSRDREGYEQYF. The CDR3 nucleotides are TGTGCCATCAGAAGTTTTTCAAGGGACAGGGAGGGATACGAGCAGTACTTC.

The V and J genes are TRBV5-4 and TRBJ2-1; 9 bases align to TRBD1. Trimming cost V 5 bases and J 9 bases; bases outside gene matches: 12. This CDR3 has 15 amino acids. The germline V gene encodes CDR1 SGHNT and CDR2 YYREEE (reference sequence). CDR3 nucleotides: TGTGCCAGCAGATCTCCCGCACAGGGGGCTTTTGAGCAGTTCTTC. This encodes CASRSPAQGAFEQFF.